These 2 T cell receptor beta chains share one sample of origin, sequenced in a study of breast tumors, draining lymph nodes, adjacent tissues. Breast cancer patients provided tissue from their axillary draining lymph nodes. Each CDR3 protein is one row after TCRdb ran MiXCR on the multiplex PCR reads. The sample holds around 150,000 distinct CDR3 sequences, approximately 29% seen once. Specimen: axillary lymph node tissue. These TCRs come from a female donor with breast cancer. Some clones in this sample may be carry-over from other donors' samples.

This clonotype was recorded at least ten times. This chain links TRBV9 with TRBJ2-1; D is possibly TRBD2 (5 bases). The ends were cut back, 2 bases at V and 9 bases at J, with 12 bases in the middle. CDR3 length equals 13 residues. Germline V CDR1 and CDR2: SGDLS, YYNGEE. The CDR3 spells CASSVTSIAEQFF. The CDR3 DNA is TGTGCCAGCAGCGTTACTAGTATTGCTGAGCAGTTCTTC.

Points on this clonotype: A read error may explain this, as a much larger clone is one base away. This chain uses TRBV5-1 with TRBJ2-5, with D possibly TRBD2 on 5 matching bases. CDR1 is SGHRS, CDR2 YFSETQ, per germline. Trimming left V 2 bases short and J 7 bases short, with 12 bases between. The CDR3 covers 13 residues. CDR3 DNA sequence: TGCGCCAGCAGCTTTGAGGGTCGAAGGACCCAGTACTTC. Encoded protein: CASSFEGRRTQYF.